This T cell receptor (beta chain) was identified in a study of shared clonotypes between healthy human individuals. About the study: Three plates each covered CD4 naive and memory; CD8 naive two, CD8 memory one.

This clone appeared many times. Its antigen remains unidentified. The authors split each subset's genomic DNA evenly across several immunoSEQ plates. TCRdb's table, derived via immunoSEQ multiplex PCR, lists solely in-frame clones and lacks some. The repertoire holds around 940,000 clones, with over 60% as singletons. Study-level points and caveats: In contrast to clonotypes shared by all four donors, non-shared clonotypes had lower generation probabilities.

V gave up 4 bases and J gave up 4 bases, with 15 bases separating them. Germline V gene sequence: CDR1 SGHKS, CDR2 YYEKEE (reference sequence). The CDR3 is made up of 15 amino acids. Recent vaccinations or acute infections were absent in the healthy HIV-negative adult donors. This chain connects TRBV5-5 to TRBJ1-5; perhaps TRBD1 as D (6 bases). The sequenced sample was memory CD4+ T cells sorted from blood. Subset noted: CD45RA-negative fraction. This clonotype originated in a man between 18 and 35 years old in good health. The CDR3 nucleotides read TGTGCCAGCAGCCTGGCCGGGACAACTAATCAGCCCCAGCATTTT. This codes for CASSLAGTTNQPQHF.